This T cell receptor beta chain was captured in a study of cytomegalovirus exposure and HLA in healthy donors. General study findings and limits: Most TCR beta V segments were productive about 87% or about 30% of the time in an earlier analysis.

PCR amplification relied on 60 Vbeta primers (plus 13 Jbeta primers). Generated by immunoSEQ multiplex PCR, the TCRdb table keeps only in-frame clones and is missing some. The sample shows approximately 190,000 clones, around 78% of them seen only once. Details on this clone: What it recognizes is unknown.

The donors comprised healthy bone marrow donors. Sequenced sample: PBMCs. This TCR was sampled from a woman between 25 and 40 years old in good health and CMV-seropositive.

The CDR3 sequence: CASSPYSGTANYGYTF. CDR3 coding DNA: TGTGCCAGCAGTCCATACTCCGGGACAGCGAACTATGGCTACACCTTC. V usage is TRBV27 and J usage is TRBJ1-2; 7 positions agree with TRBD1. The CDR3 loop spans 16 amino acids. Losses at the gene ends were 5 bases for V and 2 bases for J; bases not matched to a gene: 11. CDR1 and CDR2 (germline): MNHEY, SMNVEV (reference sequence).